Listed here are 23 T cell receptor beta chains from one sample, sequenced in a study of blood T cell repertoires in COVID-19. The data were produced by immunoSEQ multiplex PCR, yet TCRdb's version contains in-frame clones alone and is incomplete. The table lists approximately 110,000 clones, around four fifths of them singletons. Sequenced input: peripheral blood. Source of these receptors: an older man with acute or convalescent COVID-19.

In this sample, this clone turned up a few times. The chain has TRBV3-1 (or the pseudogene TRBV3-2) and TRBJ1-6; D is perhaps TRBD1 (5 bases). V was cut by 2 bases and J by 10 bases, with 12 bases left in between. The CDR3 runs to 14 residues. CDR1 and CDR2 from the germline V gene are LGHDT and YNNKEL (reference sequence). CDR3 bases: TGTGCCAGCAGCCAATCGGACATTCGATCACCCCTCCACTTT. Translating gives CASSQSDIRSPLHF.

The chain links TRBV5-1 to TRBJ1-2; 9 nucleotides line up with TRBD1. The CDR3 is made up of 15 amino acids. The V gene's germline CDR1 is SGHRS and CDR2 YFSETQ. V trimming: 0 bases; J trimming: 7 bases; junction bases outside the gene matches: 7. The CDR3 spells CASSLEGQGMSGYTF. The CDR3 nucleotides are TGCGCCAGCAGCTTGGAGGGACAGGGAATGAGTGGCTACACCTTC.

A few counts support this clone. The chain uses TRBV7-3 and TRBJ1-1, with D tentatively TRBD1 (6 bases). CDR3 length: 13 residues. Germline lookup yields CDR1 SGHTA and CDR2 FQGTGA. Trimming took 5 bases from V and 3 from J, leaving 10 bases between them. CDR3 amino acids: CASSRTEDTEAFF. The CDR3 nucleotides read TGTGCCAGCAGCCGGACAGAGGACACTGAAGCTTTCTTT.

The chain couples TRBV6-5 to TRBJ1-1; 9 bases match TRBD1. The V and J ends lost 8 bases and 3 bases, in that order; junction bases with no gene match: 7. This CDR3 region has 14 residues. The germline V gene encodes CDR1 MNHEY and CDR2 SVGAGI. CDR3 coding DNA: TGTGCCAGCGATAAGACAGGGGGGTACACTGAAGCTTTCTTT. It specifies CASDKTGGYTEAFF.

This clone has a single count. V usage is TRBV6-2 or TRBV6-3 and J usage is TRBJ2-7, with D hard to call. This CDR3 contains 14 residues. V was pared by 6 bases and J by 2 bases, with 14 bases between. Germline V lookup: CDR1 MNHEY, CDR2 SVGEGT. CDR3 bases: TGTGCCAGCAGCCCGGCTTTTTGGCCCTACGAGCAGTACTTC. This codes for CASSPAFWPYEQYF.

CDR3 coding DNA: TGCGCCAGCAGCTTGCAGGGTAAGAGGGGGCGCCTGGGATCCTACGAGCAGTACTTC. It codes for CASSLQGKRGRLGSYEQYF. The genes are TRBV5-1 and TRBJ2-7; 7 bases match TRBD1. V gave up 1 base and J gave up 1 base; unmatched junction bases: 17. Germline CDR1 reads SGHRS; CDR2 reads YFSETQ. CDR3 length: 19 amino acids.

The genes are TRBV6-5 and TRBJ1-1; the match to TRBD1 covers 10 bases. V lost 3 bases, J lost 5 bases, and 9 bases stayed unmatched. CDR1 and CDR2 from the germline V gene are MNHEY and SVGAGI. This CDR3 contains 16 residues. Written as DNA, the CDR3 is TGTGCCAGCAGTTATGGTTCGACAGGGGGCTGGACTGAAGCTTTCTTT. It encodes CASSYGSTGGWTEAFF.

This rearrangement joins TRBV29-1 to TRBJ1-2; D gene unclear. Looked up from germline, CDR1 is SQVTM and CDR2 is ANQGSEA. Trimming removed 4 bases from V and 8 bases from J, with 11 bases in between. This CDR3 is built from 11 residues. The CDR3 spells CSVVFSTGYTF. CDR3 DNA: TGCAGCGTTGTTTTTTCCACAGGCTACACCTTC.

This clone was observed once. The chain recombines TRBV15 with TRBJ2-1; 14 bases are shared with TRBD2. The trim removed 3 bases at V and 9 bases at J, leaving 4 bases unmatched. Germline V lookup: CDR1 LNHNV, CDR2 YYDKDF (reference sequence). The CDR3 has 15 residues. CDR3 loop: CATSRGTSGGGEQFF. CDR3 bases: TGTGCCACCAGCAGGGGGACTAGCGGGGGTGGTGAGCAGTTCTTC.

The CDR3 coding sequence is TGTGCCAGCAGTTTAAGGACAGGGGGCGCCTATGGCTACACCTTC. Protein sequence: CASSLRTGGAYGYTF. This chain connects TRBV28 to TRBJ1-2; 11 positions match TRBD1. The trim removed 2 bases at V and 4 bases at J, leaving 3 bases unmatched. The V gene's germline CDR1 is MDHEN and CDR2 SYDVKM. There are 15 residues in the CDR3.

This clone has just one count. The gene calls are TRBV5-6 and TRBJ2-5; D unclear. CDR3 size: 13 residues. Between the trimmed V and J ends, which lost 3 bases and 4 bases, there was a span of 10 bases. CDR1 is SGHDT, CDR2 YYEEEE, per germline. The CDR3 here is CASSWRPAETQYF. The CDR3 DNA follows: TGTGCCAGCAGCTGGCGGCCGGCAGAGACCCAGTACTTC.

The chain uses TRBV10-2 and TRBJ1-1; TRBD1 agrees at 7 bases. Germline V lookup: CDR1 WSHSY, CDR2 SAAADI. The CDR3 is made up of 15 amino acids. J gave up 5 bases and V 7 bases, and 13 bases lay outside the gene matches. CDR3: CASTEGAGRGTEAFF. CDR3 in DNA: TGCGCCAGCACCGAGGGGGCGGGGCGAGGGACTGAAGCTTTCTTT.

The CDR3 DNA sequence: TGTGCCAGCGGACAGCTCGACTATGGCTACACCTTC. Residues: CASGQLDYGYTF. The rearrangement links TRBV28 to TRBJ1-2; the D gene is possibly TRBD1 (6 bases). V shed 8 bases and J shed 3 bases, with 10 bases lying between them. From germline, CDR1 is MDHEN and CDR2 SYDVKM. The CDR3 runs 12 residues.

The CDR3 sequence: CASHRDILAKNIQYF. CDR3 DNA: TGTGCCAGTCACCGGGACATTCTAGCCAAAAACATTCAGTACTTC. The chain couples TRBV6-5 to TRBJ2-4; tentative D call: TRBD1 (6 bases). The germline CDR1 and CDR2 sequences are MNHEY and SVGAGI. V was cut by 9 bases and J by 0 bases, with 15 bases left in between. The length of the CDR3 is 15 residues.

The V call is TRBV6-5, the J call TRBJ1-2, with D possibly being TRBD1 (6 bases). From germline, CDR1 is MNHEY and CDR2 SVGAGI. CDR3 length equals 14 residues. Trimming left V 6 bases short and J 2 bases short, with 13 bases between. The CDR3 nucleotides are TGTGCCAGCAGAACTAGGACAGAAAACTATGGCTACACCTTC. It encodes CASRTRTENYGYTF.

The V gene is TRBV29-1, the J gene TRBJ2-3; a weak D match, TRBD1 (6 bases). The CDR3 contains 15 residues. Germline CDR1 is SQVTM and CDR2 is ANQGSEA. Between the trimmed V and J ends, which lost 2 bases and 0 bases, there was a span of 12 bases. CDR3 coding DNA: TGCAGCGTTGAATCAGGGACACTTAGCACAGATACGCAGTATTTT. The encoded protein is CSVESGTLSTDTQYF.

This chain joins TRBV7-9 and TRBJ1-5; 7 positions agree with TRBD1. CDR3 length equals 15 residues. The germline V gene encodes CDR1 SEHNR and CDR2 FQNEAQ (reference sequence). Trimming at V came to 6 bases and at J to 3 bases, leaving 8 bases not matched to a gene. The CDR3 here is CASSHSTGVNQPQHF. The CDR3 DNA reads as TGTGCCAGCAGTCACTCTACAGGGGTCAATCAGCCCCAGCATTTT.

This clone was counted a few times. V gene TRBV30 combines with J gene TRBJ1-2; D is perhaps TRBD1 (5 bases). V lost 0 bases to trimming and J lost 6 bases, with 11 bases between them. Germline V CDR1 and CDR2: GTSNPN, SVGIG (reference sequence). The CDR3 extends over 13 amino acids. The CDR3 reads CAWSVQEGNGYTF. The CDR3 DNA reads TGTGCCTGGAGTGTACAGGAAGGGAATGGCTACACCTTC.

The chain recombines TRBV5-6 with TRBJ2-7, with D maybe TRBD2 (5 bases). Germline CDR1 and CDR2: SGHDT and YYEEEE. The V gene lost 4 bases and the J gene lost 4 bases, with 21 bases spanning the gap. The CDR3 has 16 amino acids. The DNA for the CDR3 is TGTGCCAGCAGCCGGAAGATCGGAGGCGGGCGATACGAGCAGTACTTC. Protein: CASSRKIGGGRYEQYF.

The chain links TRBV12-3 or TRBV12-4 to TRBJ1-1; TRBD1 matches at 8 bases. V dropped 8 bases and J dropped 4; count of bases not matched to a gene: 6. The CDR3 is 13 residues long. The CDR3 region is CASVSTGVTEAFF. The CDR3 bases are TGTGCCAGCGTTTCGACAGGGGTCACTGAAGCTTTCTTT.

The chain recombines TRBV27 with TRBJ2-2; perhaps TRBD1 as D (6 bases). The germline V and J ends were trimmed by 6 bases and 0 bases, with 11 bases remaining between them. Looked up from germline, CDR1 is MNHEY and CDR2 is SMNVEV (reference sequence). The CDR3 consists of 15 residues. This CDR3 reads CASRQGRANTGELFF. The CDR3 DNA is TGTGCCAGCAGACAGGGACGGGCGAACACCGGGGAGCTGTTTTTT.

This chain joins TRBV2 and TRBJ1-2, with 7 bases lining up with TRBD1. Germline CDR1 SNHLY, CDR2 FYNNEI. The CDR3 is made up of 14 amino acids. The V segment lost 6 bases and the J segment 0 bases; nucleotides outside the gene matches: 4. In DNA, the CDR3 is TGTGCCAGCAGGGGACAGACCACTAACTATGGCTACACCTTC. It codes for CASRGQTTNYGYTF.

This clone was observed many times. Other nucleotide sequences from this sample produce the same CDR3. V is TRBV6-5 and J is TRBJ1-1; D perhaps matches TRBD1 (5 bases). Germline V lookup: CDR1 MNHEY, CDR2 SVGAGI. V lost 0 bases to trimming and J lost 5 bases, with 13 bases between them. This CDR3 contains 15 residues. For the CDR3, the DNA is TGTGCCAGCAGTTACTCGCTCAGGGCTGGAACTGAAGCTTTCTTT. This gives the protein CASSYSLRAGTEAFF.